These T cell receptor beta chains were read from a single sample in a study of cytomegalovirus exposure and HLA in healthy donors. Measured with immunoSEQ multiplex PCR; TCRdb has only the in-frame clones, and not every one. The sample holds 150,000 or so clones, 70% to 85% seen once. The sequencing input was PBMCs. These receptors were taken from a man in his thirties or forties in good health and CMV-seropositive. The CDR3 runs from the conserved cysteine through the conserved F or W. Each record gives: clone size, V gene, J gene, D gene, CDR3 DNA, CDR3 protein. The D gene is left open where the match is weak. Clone size, where shown, is once, few, many, or a class for clones that have expanded.

.	TRBV12-5	TRBJ2-2	.	TGTGCTAGTGCTCTCAGTCCAGCCGGGGAGCTGTTTTTT	CASALSPAGELFF
.	TRBV19	TRBJ2-7	.	TGTGCCAGTAGCCCGACACTTCTTGAATACGAGCAGTACTTC	CASSPTLLEYEQYF
.	TRBV2	TRBJ2-7	TRBD1	TGTGCCAGCAGTGAAGGGGTACAGGGGGCGCCCCGCTCCTACGAGCAGTACTTC	CASSEGVQGAPRSYEQYF
.	TRBV11-2	TRBJ2-7	.	TGTGCCAGCAGCTTAGTTCTGGGCCCGGACGAGCAGTACTTC	CASSLVLGPDEQYF
few	TRBV19	TRBJ1-5	.	TGTGCCAGTATGTACAATGGAGAAGTTCAGCCCCAGCATTTT	CASMYNGEVQPQHF
.	TRBV10-3	TRBJ2-7	TRBD1	TGTGCCATCAGACCCGGGACAGGGACCTACGAGCAGTACTTC	CAIRPGTGTYEQYF
.	TRBV28	TRBJ2-7	TRBD1	TGTGCCAGCAGAGACTTGGGGACAGGGCGCTACGAGCAGTACTTC	CASRDLGTGRYEQYF
.	TRBV5-1	TRBJ2-3	TRBD1	TGCGCCAGCAGCCCAGGGACAGGGGGCTTTTTTTATACGCAGTATTTT	CASSPGTGGFFYTQYF
.	TRBV5-1	TRBJ2-3	.	TGCGCCAGTCAGGGGGAGGAGGATACGCAGTATTTT	CASQGEEDTQYF
.	TRBV29-1	TRBJ1-3	.	TGCAGCGTTGAAGATGAAAGCCACACCATATATTTT	CSVEDESHTIYF
.	TRBV5-1	TRBJ1-1	.	TGCGCCAGCAGCCTAGCCGGGCCACTGGTCACTGAAGCTTTCTTT	CASSLAGPLVTEAFF
once	TRBV7-9	TRBJ2-7	TRBD1	TGTGCCAGCAGCTTAGCGGGGACAGGGTTCCACGAGCAGTACTTC	CASSLAGTGFHEQYF
.	TRBV4-2	TRBJ1-2	.	TGTGCCAGCAGCCAAGATTTCAGGGATGGCGGCTACACCTTC	CASSQDFRDGGYTF
.	TRBV5-1	TRBJ2-7	TRBD2	TGCGCCAGCAGCTTGGTAGCGGGGGCTACCTACGAGCAGTACTTC	CASSLVAGATYEQYF
.	TRBV5-6	TRBJ2-2	TRBD2	TGTGCCAGCAGCATATACGGGACTAGTACCGGGGAGCTGTTTTTT	CASSIYGTSTGELFF
.	TRBV2	TRBJ1-2	.	TGTGCCAGCAGGTCAGCTAACTATGGCTACACCTTC	CASRSANYGYTF
.	TRBV7-9	TRBJ2-2	.	TGTGCCAGCAGCTCGCGTGCGGACACCACCGGGGAGCTGTTTTTT	CASSSRADTTGELFF
.	TRBV7-3	TRBJ2-2	TRBD2	TGTGCCAGCAGCCCATCGACTAGCGCCAGGGAGCTGTTTTTT	CASSPSTSARELFF
.	TRBV18	TRBJ1-1	.	TGTGCCAGCTCACGCACGGGGAACACTGAAGCTTTCTTT	CASSRTGNTEAFF
.	TRBV7-2	TRBJ1-2	.	TGTGCCAGCAGCTTAGACAGCAACTATGGCTACACCTTC	CASSLDSNYGYTF
.	TRBV7-9	TRBJ1-1	.	TGTGCCAGCAGCTTAATTCTGGAGGGCACTGAAGCTTTCTTT	CASSLILEGTEAFF
.	TRBV10-3	TRBJ2-3	TRBD2	TGTGCCATCAGTGATCTGGGTAGGCTAGCGGGAGAATCAGATACGCAGTATTTT	CAISDLGRLAGESDTQYF
.	TRBV9	TRBJ2-3	.	TGTGCCAGCAGCCCACCTTGGAGGGCAGATACGCAGTATTTT	CASSPPWRADTQYF
few	TRBV18	TRBJ1-1	.	TGTGCCAGCTCACCAATACGGGGGGGGAACACTGAAGCTTTCTTT	CASSPIRGGNTEAFF
.	TRBV19	TRBJ1-6	.	TGTGCCAGTCGAGGATCAGGGGCAACCTATAATTCACCCCTCCACTTT	CASRGSGATYNSPLHF
few	TRBV7-9	TRBJ2-6	.	TGTGCCAGCAGCTCCTATTCCTCTGGGGCCAACGTCCTGACTTTC	CASSSYSSGANVLTF
few	TRBV11-3	TRBJ1-1	TRBD1	TGTGCCAGCAGCTCTAGGACAGGGAGAGCTTTCTTT	CASSSRTGRAFF
.	TRBV4-1	TRBJ2-5	.	TGCGCCAGCAGCCTGGGGGCCCGATCGGACCGCTGGGGCGAGACCCAGTACTTC	CASSLGARSDRWGETQYF
.	TRBV5-6	TRBJ2-3	.	TGTGCCAGCAGGGCGAGCGGGACAGATACGCAGTATTTT	CASRASGTDTQYF
.	TRBV30	TRBJ2-7	.	TGTGCCTGGAGGAAGACAGTAACCTACGAGCAGTACTTC	CAWRKTVTYEQYF
.	TRBV18	TRBJ1-1	.	TGTGCCAGCTCAGCGGGGCAGACGAACACTGAAGCTTTCTTT	CASSAGQTNTEAFF
.	TRBV5-1	TRBJ1-1	.	TGCGCCAGCAGCCTTGGGACGGAGGGGACCGAAGCTTTCTTT	CASSLGTEGTEAFF
.	TRBV27	TRBJ2-2	TRBD1	TGTGCCAGCAGGCCGAGACAGGGGCGGGCGACCGGGGAGCTGTTTTTT	CASRPRQGRATGELFF
.	TRBV19	TRBJ2-5	TRBD2	TGTGCCAGCCGACTAGCGGGGGGGGAGACCCAGTACTTC	CASRLAGGETQYF
.	TRBV30	TRBJ2-1	.	TGTGCCTGGAGTGTTTCCAGGGTGGATGAGCAGTTCTTC	CAWSVSRVDEQFF
.	TRBV6-6	TRBJ1-4	TRBD1	TGTGCCAGCAGTTACGGGGACAGGGGAAATGAAAAACTGTTTTTT	CASSYGDRGNEKLFF
.	TRBV5-8	TRBJ2-2	TRBD1	TGTGCCAGCAGCTTATGGACAGGGGTCTCGTCCGGGGAGCTGTTTTTT	CASSLWTGVSSGELFF
.	TRBV9	TRBJ2-1	TRBD2	TGTGCCAGCAGCGTCCTAGCGGGAGGCTACAATGAGCAGTTCTTC	CASSVLAGGYNEQFF
.	TRBV7-8	TRBJ2-7	.	TGTGCCAGCAGCCCGGGTCCGGGAGCGGACGAGCAGTACTTC	CASSPGPGADEQYF
.	TRBV28	TRBJ1-4	.	TGTGCCAGCAGTTTGGGGGGTAGTAGTGAAAAACTGTTTTTT	CASSLGGSSEKLFF
once	TRBV5-4	TRBJ2-7	TRBD2	TGTGCCAGCAGCATTGGGACTAGCGAATACGAGCAGTACTTC	CASSIGTSEYEQYF
.	TRBV7-2	TRBJ2-1	TRBD2	TGTGCCAGCAGCTCAGCTAGCGGGAGGGGGGGTGAGCAGTTCTTC	CASSSASGRGGEQFF
.	TRBV13	TRBJ1-4	.	TGTGCCAGCAGACGGACTGGTGGGGCAACTAATGAAAAACTGTTTTTT	CASRRTGGATNEKLFF
.	TRBV27	TRBJ2-1	TRBD2	TGTGCCAGCAGGCCGGGACTAGGTTCGGCGGGTGAGCAGTTCTTC	CASRPGLGSAGEQFF
.	TRBV7-9	TRBJ2-5	TRBD2	TGTGCCAGCAGCTGGTCTGAGGCTAGCGGGGGGGTTCAAGAGACCCAGTACTTC	CASSWSEASGGVQETQYF
.	TRBV19	TRBJ2-3	TRBD2	TGTGCCAGTAGGGGGGGGTTGTATGATACGCAGTATTTT	CASRGGLYDTQYF
.	TRBV29-1	TRBJ2-7	TRBD1	TGCAGCGTCACGGGACAGGCCTCCTACGAGCAGTACTTC	CSVTGQASYEQYF